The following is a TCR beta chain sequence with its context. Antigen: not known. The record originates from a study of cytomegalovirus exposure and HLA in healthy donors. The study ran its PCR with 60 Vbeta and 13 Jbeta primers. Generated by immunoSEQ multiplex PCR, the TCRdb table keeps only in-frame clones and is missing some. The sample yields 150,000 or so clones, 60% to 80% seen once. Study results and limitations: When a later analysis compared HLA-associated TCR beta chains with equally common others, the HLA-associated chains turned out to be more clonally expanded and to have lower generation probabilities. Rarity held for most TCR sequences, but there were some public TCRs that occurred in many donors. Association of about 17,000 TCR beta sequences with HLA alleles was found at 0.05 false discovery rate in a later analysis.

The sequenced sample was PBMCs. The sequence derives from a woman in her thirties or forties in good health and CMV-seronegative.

This CDR3 reads CASSLEGAGNQPQHF. The CDR3 nucleotides are TGTGCCAGCAGTTTGGAGGGGGCTGGCAATCAGCCCCAGCATTTT. J is TRBJ1-5 and V is TRBV6-6; TRBD1 matches at 7 bases. J lost 2 bases, V lost 4 bases, and 5 bases had no gene match. Germline V lookup: CDR1 MNHNY, CDR2 SVGAGI (reference sequence). The CDR3 sequence is 15 residues long.